This is a list of T cell receptor beta chains from one sample in a study of blood T cells in healthy people across ages. TCRdb reprocessed the 5' RACE reads with MiXCR, giving one entry per CDR3 protein. The repertoire includes roughly 900,000 distinct CDR3 sequences, 25% to 35% of them detected once, and roughly 17% sits in the top ten. Sequencing was done on a sample of blood. Receptors were obtained from a woman older than 75 in good health. Both conserved end residues are part of each CDR3. Each record gives: V gene, D gene, J gene, clone size, CDR3 DNA, CDR3 protein. A D gene is named only where the DNA matches it firmly. Expanded clones get a size class; other rows say once, few or many, or leave the size out.

V: TRBV7-2; D: NA; J: TRBJ2-1; size: many; DNA: TGTGCCAGCAGCTTAGAGTTCAGGGGCAATGAGCAGTTCTTC; CDR3: CASSLEFRGNEQFF
V: TRBV4-3; D: TRBD2; J: TRBJ2-3; size: many; DNA: TGCGCCAGCAGCCAAGTTGCGGGGGGCACAGATACGCAGTATTTT; CDR3: CASSQVAGGTDTQYF
V: TRBV29-1; D: NA; J: TRBJ2-1; size: many; DNA: TGCAGCGTTGATCTGGGCCCCCTTTACAATGAGCAGTTCTTC; CDR3: CSVDLGPLYNEQFF
V: TRBV7-9; D: NA; J: TRBJ1-1; size: few; DNA: TGTGCCAGCAGCTTAGCCCCCGATATGACAGGAGGTTGGAGCACTGAAGCTTTCTTT; CDR3: CASSLAPDMTGGWSTEAFF
V: TRBV7-2; D: NA; J: TRBJ2-6; size: many; DNA: TGTGCCAGCAGCTTAGCACGAAACTCTGGGGCCAACGTCCTGACTTTC; CDR3: CASSLARNSGANVLTF
V: TRBV6-2/TRBV6-3; D: NA; J: TRBJ2-6; size: NA; DNA: TGTGCCAGCAGGCCTACATTCTCTGGGGCCAACGTCCTGACTTTC; CDR3: CASRPTFSGANVLTF
V: TRBV5-1; D: NA; J: TRBJ1-1; size: many; DNA: TGCGCCAGCAGCTTGGATACAGGGCCGAGCACTGAAGCTTTCTTT; CDR3: CASSLDTGPSTEAFF
V: TRBV6-1; D: NA; J: TRBJ1-2; size: many; DNA: TGTGCCAGCAGTGAACGACAAAACTATGGCTACACCTTC; CDR3: CASSERQNYGYTF
V: TRBV5-1; D: NA; J: TRBJ1-2; size: NA; DNA: TGCGCCAGCAGCCCCCGGGCCCGGGGCGATGGCTACACCTTC; CDR3: CASSPRARGDGYTF
V: TRBV2; D: NA; J: TRBJ2-5; size: many; DNA: TGTGCCAGCAGTGAAGGGCTACGAGAGACCCAGTACTTC; CDR3: CASSEGLRETQYF
V: TRBV12-3/TRBV12-4; D: NA; J: TRBJ1-1; size: many; DNA: TGTGCCACCACCCGGGACATCGGCACTGAAGCTTTCTTT; CDR3: CATTRDIGTEAFF
V: TRBV2; D: TRBD2; J: TRBJ2-2; size: few; DNA: TGTGCCAGCAGTGTGGCGGGAGTAGGCACCGGGGAGCTGTTTTTT; CDR3: CASSVAGVGTGELFF
V: TRBV12-3/TRBV12-4; D: TRBD1; J: TRBJ1-5; size: NA; DNA: TGTGCCAGCAGGGCGGGACAGGGGTTTCAGCCCCAGCATTTT; CDR3: CASRAGQGFQPQHF
V: TRBV19; D: TRBD2; J: TRBJ2-1; size: few; DNA: TGTGCCAGTAGTAAGTCGTGGGCGGGAGGTAATGAGCAGTTCTTC; CDR3: CASSKSWAGGNEQFF
V: TRBV5-4; D: NA; J: TRBJ2-5; size: many; DNA: TGTGCCAGCAGCTTGGTCGGCCCGCCGGAGACCCAGTACTTC; CDR3: CASSLVGPPETQYF
V: TRBV3-1; D: TRBD1; J: TRBJ2-5; size: many; DNA: TGTGCCAGCAGCCAACCAGGACAGGGGGCTGGGTTGGAGACCCAGTACTTC; CDR3: CASSQPGQGAGLETQYF
V: TRBV6-2/TRBV6-3; D: NA; J: TRBJ2-3; size: many; DNA: TGTGCCAGCAGTTATTCCGAGCGGAGCACAGATACGCAGTATTTT; CDR3: CASSYSERSTDTQYF
V: TRBV12-3/TRBV12-4; D: NA; J: TRBJ1-5; size: few; DNA: TGTGCCAGCAGTTTCGGGGACTATAACAATCAGCCCCAGCATTTT; CDR3: CASSFGDYNNQPQHF
V: TRBV20-1; D: TRBD2; J: TRBJ2-1; size: many; DNA: TGCAGTGCTAGAGTAAGGTCGGGGGGGGCCTACAATGAGCAGTTCTTC; CDR3: CSARVRSGGAYNEQFF
V: TRBV2; D: NA; J: TRBJ2-6; size: few; DNA: TGTGCCAGCAGCATTCCGTCAGACAGTTCCGGGGCCAACGTCCGGACTTTC; CDR3: CASSIPSDSSGANVRTF
V: TRBV7-9; D: TRBD1; J: TRBJ1-4; size: NA; DNA: TGTGCCAGCAGCCCGCGACAGGGGCCAAATGAAAAGCTGTTTTTT; CDR3: CASSPRQGPNEKLFF
V: TRBV27; D: NA; J: TRBJ2-1; size: NA; DNA: TGTGCCAGCAGTCCATCCTTAGGGGCCGGGACCAGAAGCCTTGAGCAGTTCTTC; CDR3: CASSPSLGAGTRSLEQFF
V: TRBV11-2; D: NA; J: TRBJ2-3; size: NA; DNA: TGTGCCAGCAGCTTAGAGGTGTCTAGCCGAACCACAGATACGCAGTATTTT; CDR3: CASSLEVSSRTTDTQYF
V: TRBV29-1; D: NA; J: TRBJ2-1; size: few; DNA: TGCAGCGTTGGGAGCGGCGGAGAGACCCAGTTCTTC; CDR3: CSVGSGGETQFF
V: TRBV3-1; D: NA; J: TRBJ2-6; size: many; DNA: TGTGCCAGCACCACACAGGGATCTGGGGCCAACGTCCTGACTTTC; CDR3: CASTTQGSGANVLTF
V: TRBV5-5; D: TRBD1; J: TRBJ2-2; size: few; DNA: TGTGCCAGCAGCCTCCGGGACAGTAAACTACCCACCGGGGAGCTGTTTTTT; CDR3: CASSLRDSKLPTGELFF
V: TRBV18; D: TRBD1; J: TRBJ2-7; size: NA; DNA: TGTGCCAGCTCACCACTAGGACCGGGACAGGGCTCCGAGCAGTACTTC; CDR3: CASSPLGPGQGSEQYF
V: TRBV6-2/TRBV6-3; D: NA; J: TRBJ2-3; size: few; DNA: TGTGCCAGCCAAGAAGACAGGACGAGCACAGATACGCAGTATTTT; CDR3: CASQEDRTSTDTQYF
V: TRBV7-2; D: TRBD2; J: TRBJ2-7; size: NA; DNA: TGTGCCAGCAGCCCCGGGGGGTCGGGGTACGAGCAGTACTTC; CDR3: CASSPGGSGYEQYF
V: TRBV7-2; D: TRBD2; J: TRBJ2-1; size: many; DNA: TGTGCCAGCAGCCCCCGATCGGGGCGGGGGAGCTCCTACAATGAGCAGTTCTTC; CDR3: CASSPRSGRGSSYNEQFF
V: TRBV5-1; D: TRBD1; J: TRBJ2-7; size: NA; DNA: TGCGCCAGCAGCTCTACGACAGGGGGGTGCTACGAGCAGTACTTC; CDR3: CASSSTTGGCYEQYF
V: TRBV7-9; D: NA; J: TRBJ2-3; size: NA; DNA: TGTGCCAGCAGCTTTGTAGAGTCTGATACGCAGTATTTT; CDR3: CASSFVESDTQYF
V: TRBV7-9; D: TRBD2; J: TRBJ2-1; size: few; DNA: TGTGCCAGCACCTTCCGGGCGGGGGGCTACAATGAGCAGTTCTTC; CDR3: CASTFRAGGYNEQFF
V: TRBV5-1; D: NA; J: TRBJ1-1; size: NA; DNA: TGCGCCAGCAGCTTGGGGCCCCCAACGAACACTGAAGCTTTCTTT; CDR3: CASSLGPPTNTEAFF
V: TRBV7-2; D: NA; J: TRBJ2-5; size: NA; DNA: TGTGCCAGCAGCTTAGCGGGGATTAGACAAGAGACCCAGTACTTC; CDR3: CASSLAGIRQETQYF
V: TRBV7-9; D: NA; J: TRBJ2-7; size: many; DNA: TGTGCCAGCAGCTTTGGGGGGGGACAGACCTACGAGCAGTACTTC; CDR3: CASSFGGGQTYEQYF
V: TRBV29-1; D: NA; J: TRBJ2-3; size: NA; DNA: TGCAGCGTTGCCTTAGGACAGGGTTGGGGAGGGTCTAGCACAGATACGCAGTATTTT; CDR3: CSVALGQGWGGSSTDTQYF
V: TRBV15; D: NA; J: TRBJ2-3; size: once; DNA: TGTGCTGCCAGACAGGACTTGTACACAGATACGCAGTATTTT; CDR3: CAARQDLYTDTQYF
V: TRBV5-1; D: NA; J: TRBJ1-1; size: NA; DNA: TGCGCCAGCAGGGCATTTTCGAACACTGAAGCTTTCTTT; CDR3: CASRAFSNTEAFF
V: TRBV20-1; D: NA; J: TRBJ1-3; size: few; DNA: TGCAGTGCCAAGACGGGACTCTCTGGAAACACCATATATTTT; CDR3: CSAKTGLSGNTIYF
V: TRBV10-3; D: NA; J: TRBJ2-1; size: NA; DNA: TGTGCCAGCAGGGGCAGGGGGGCGGGGGCCTACAATGAGCAGTTCTTC; CDR3: CASRGRGAGAYNEQFF
V: TRBV27; D: TRBD1; J: TRBJ1-5; size: many; DNA: TGTGCCAGCAGCTGGGCAGGGGGATCTCCCCCTCAGCCCCAGCATTTT; CDR3: CASSWAGGSPPQPQHF
V: TRBV28; D: TRBD1; J: TRBJ1-4; size: NA; DNA: TGTGCCAGCAGTCCCGTAGGGACAGGGAAAGAAAAACTGTTTTTT; CDR3: CASSPVGTGKEKLFF
V: TRBV5-6; D: TRBD1; J: TRBJ2-7; size: many; DNA: TGTGCCAGCAGCTTAGCTAGGGACAGCGTTCAGGGCGAGCAGTACTTC; CDR3: CASSLARDSVQGEQYF
V: TRBV29-1; D: NA; J: TRBJ2-5; size: many; DNA: TGCAGCGTTAGCGGTGGAGAGCAGACCCAGTACTTC; CDR3: CSVSGGEQTQYF
V: TRBV29-1; D: TRBD1; J: TRBJ2-1; size: NA; DNA: TGCAGCGTTGTAACCGGGACAGGGGCCTACAATGAGCAGTTCTTC; CDR3: CSVVTGTGAYNEQFF
V: TRBV4-1; D: NA; J: TRBJ2-3; size: many; DNA: TGCGCCAGCAGCTCTGGTCGGATGAGGAGCACAGATACGCAGTATTTT; CDR3: CASSSGRMRSTDTQYF
V: TRBV19; D: NA; J: TRBJ2-5; size: NA; DNA: TGTGCCAGTAGTATTCTTGGTCAAGGGACCCAGTACTTC; CDR3: CASSILGQGTQYF
V: TRBV6-5; D: TRBD2; J: TRBJ2-5; size: few; DNA: TGTGCCAGCAGTTACTCGGTAGCGGGGGGGCGTGAGACCCAGTACTTC; CDR3: CASSYSVAGGRETQYF
V: TRBV7-2; D: NA; J: TRBJ2-7; size: many; DNA: TGTGCCAGCAGCGCCACTAGCATGTCCTACGAGCAGTACTTC; CDR3: CASSATSMSYEQYF
V: TRBV7-9; D: NA; J: TRBJ1-2; size: many; DNA: TGTGCCAGCAGCCCCTCCGGGACCGATGACTATGGCTACACCTTC; CDR3: CASSPSGTDDYGYTF
V: TRBV6-1; D: TRBD2; J: TRBJ2-5; size: many; DNA: TGTGCCAGCAAAGCGGGGGGGCCGGCGGAGACCCAGTACTTC; CDR3: CASKAGGPAETQYF
V: TRBV24-1; D: TRBD2; J: TRBJ2-1; size: NA; DNA: TGTGCCACCAGTGAAGGCGGGAGGGATGAGCAGTTCTTC; CDR3: CATSEGGRDEQFF
V: TRBV6-6; D: TRBD1; J: TRBJ1-2; size: NA; DNA: TGTGCCAGCAGTTACTCCGGGACAGGGAGAGGCTACACCTTC; CDR3: CASSYSGTGRGYTF
V: TRBV24-1; D: TRBD1; J: TRBJ1-5; size: few; DNA: TGTGCCACCAGTGATGGGGGACAGGGGGTAGAGCAGCCCCAGCATTTT; CDR3: CATSDGGQGVEQPQHF
V: TRBV4-3; D: TRBD2; J: TRBJ2-7; size: many; DNA: TGCGCCAGCAGCCAAGAGCGGGGGGGGTACAACTACGAGCAGTACTTC; CDR3: CASSQERGGYNYEQYF
V: TRBV12-3/TRBV12-4; D: NA; J: TRBJ1-1; size: many; DNA: TGTGCCAGCAGTCCGAGGTATACTGAAGCTTTCTTT; CDR3: CASSPRYTEAFF